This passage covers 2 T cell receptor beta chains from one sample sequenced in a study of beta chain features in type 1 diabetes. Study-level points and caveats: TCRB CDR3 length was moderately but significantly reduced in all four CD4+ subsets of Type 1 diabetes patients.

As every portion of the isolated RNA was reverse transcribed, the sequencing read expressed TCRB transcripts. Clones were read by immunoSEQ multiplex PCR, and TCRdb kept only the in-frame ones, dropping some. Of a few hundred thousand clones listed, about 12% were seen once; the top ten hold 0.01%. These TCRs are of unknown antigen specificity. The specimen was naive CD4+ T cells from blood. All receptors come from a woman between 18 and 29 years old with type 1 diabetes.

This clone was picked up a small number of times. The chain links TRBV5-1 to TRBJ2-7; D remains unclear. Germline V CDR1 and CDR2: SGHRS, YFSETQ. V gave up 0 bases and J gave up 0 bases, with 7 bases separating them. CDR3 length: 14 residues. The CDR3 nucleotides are TGCGCCAGCAGCTTGGAGCGCACCTCCTACGAGCAGTACTTC. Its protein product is CASSLERTSYEQYF. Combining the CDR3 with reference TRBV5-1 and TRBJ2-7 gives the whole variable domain KAGVTQTPRYLIKTRGQQVTLSCSPISGHRSVSWYQQTPGQGLQFLFEYFSETQRNKGNFPGRFSGRQFSNSRSEMNVSTLELGDSALYLCASSLERTSYEQYFGPGTRLTVT.

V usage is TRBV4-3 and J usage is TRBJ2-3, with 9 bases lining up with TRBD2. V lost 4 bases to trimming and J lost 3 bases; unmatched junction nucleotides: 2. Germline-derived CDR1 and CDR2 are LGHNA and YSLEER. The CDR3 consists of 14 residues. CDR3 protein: CASSRGGATDTQYF. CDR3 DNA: TGCGCCAGCAGCCGCGGGGGGGCTACAGATACGCAGTATTTT.